The rows below give T cell receptor beta chains drawn from one sample of a study of blood T cell repertoires in COVID-19. Some clones are missing from TCRdb's copy, which holds only in-frame ones; the method was immunoSEQ multiplex PCR. The sample shows about 400,000 clones, approximately 89% of them seen only once. Sequencing was done on a sample of PBMCs or T cells enriched from blood (not recorded which). The receptors derive from a woman in her twenties or thirties who had recovered from COVID-19. Both conserved end residues are part of each CDR3. D genes are given only for firm matches. A clone size is listed for some rows: how often the clone was seen (once, few, many), or a class if it is expanded.

CDR3	DNA	V	J	size	D
CASSIHPGGSNEKLFF	TGTGCCAGCAGTATCCATCCCGGCGGGTCTAATGAAAAACTGTTTTTT	TRBV6-2/TRBV6-3	TRBJ1-4	once	-
CASSLEWTGGAAAQYF	TGTGCCAGCAGCTTAGAGTGGACAGGGGGGGCCGCGGCCCAGTACTTC	TRBV11-1	TRBJ2-5	-	TRBD1
CAWTSTGTYYGYTF	TGTGCCTGGACCTCGACAGGGACCTACTATGGCTACACCTTC	TRBV5-4	TRBJ1-2	-	TRBD1
CASSFGTGSTDTQYF	TGTGCTAGCAGCTTTGGGACAGGGAGCACAGATACGCAGTATTTT	TRBV7-7	TRBJ2-3	-	TRBD1
CATPRRGGVGNTIYF	TGTGCCACTCCCCGGCGGGGAGGGGTTGGAAACACCATATATTTT	TRBV24-1	TRBJ1-3	-	-
CASSKDIPYEQYF	TGTGCCAGCAGCAAAGACATCCCCTACGAGCAGTACTTC	TRBV7-3	TRBJ2-7	-	-
CASSHLGHSGNTIYF	TGTGCCAGCAGCCATCTTGGGCACTCTGGAAACACCATATATTTT	TRBV3-1/TRBV3-2	TRBJ1-3	-	-
CASSLEGRQGALETQYF	TGTGCCAGCAGCTTGGAGGGGCGCCAGGGGGCTTTGGAGACCCAGTACTTC	TRBV5-5	TRBJ2-5	-	TRBD1
CASSSSGYFYNEQFF	TGTGCCAGCAGCTCTAGCGGATACTTCTACAATGAGCAGTTCTTC	TRBV5-6	TRBJ2-1	once	TRBD2
CASSERGGTGELFF	TGCGCCAGCAGTGAAAGGGGGGGGACCGGGGAGCTGTTTTTT	TRBV10-2	TRBJ2-2	-	-
CASRRQGYQETQYF	TGTGCCAGTAGGCGACAGGGGTACCAAGAGACCCAGTACTTC	TRBV19	TRBJ2-5	-	TRBD1
CASSLVVGTRGSEQYF	TGTGCCAGCAGCTTAGTCGTGGGGACTAGGGGAAGCGAGCAGTACTTC	TRBV13	TRBJ2-7	-	TRBD2
CAWSGQGAKDTQYF	TGTGCCTGGAGTGGGCAGGGGGCGAAGGATACGCAGTATTTT	TRBV30	TRBJ2-3	many	TRBD1
CASSPSHPAGTISSPLHF	TGCGCCAGCAGCCCGTCGCACCCGGCAGGGACAATTAGTTCACCCCTCCACTTT	TRBV4-1	TRBJ1-6	-	-
CASSIQGGGDLRNEQFF	TGTGCCAGTAGTATACAGGGGGGCGGGGATCTACGCAATGAGCAGTTCTTC	TRBV19	TRBJ2-1	-	-
CASSPIGEMNTEAFF	TGCGCCAGCAGCCCTATCGGGGAAATGAACACTGAAGCTTTCTTT	TRBV5-1	TRBJ1-1	-	-
CASSPTTGGSWGTEAFF	TGTGCCAGCAGCCCGACGACAGGGGGTTCCTGGGGCACTGAAGCTTTCTTT	TRBV27	TRBJ1-1	-	TRBD1
CASRIEPGLSQYF	TGTGCCAGCAGAATAGAACCGGGACTGTCGCAGTATTTT	TRBV11-2	TRBJ2-3	-	-
CAISEWDRPNEQFF	TGTGCCATCAGTGAGTGGGACAGGCCCAATGAGCAGTTCTTC	TRBV10-3	TRBJ2-1	-	TRBD1
CASSWGTGGNEQYF	TGTGCCAGCAGTTGGGGGACAGGGGGCAACGAGCAGTACTTC	TRBV6-5	TRBJ2-7	few	TRBD1